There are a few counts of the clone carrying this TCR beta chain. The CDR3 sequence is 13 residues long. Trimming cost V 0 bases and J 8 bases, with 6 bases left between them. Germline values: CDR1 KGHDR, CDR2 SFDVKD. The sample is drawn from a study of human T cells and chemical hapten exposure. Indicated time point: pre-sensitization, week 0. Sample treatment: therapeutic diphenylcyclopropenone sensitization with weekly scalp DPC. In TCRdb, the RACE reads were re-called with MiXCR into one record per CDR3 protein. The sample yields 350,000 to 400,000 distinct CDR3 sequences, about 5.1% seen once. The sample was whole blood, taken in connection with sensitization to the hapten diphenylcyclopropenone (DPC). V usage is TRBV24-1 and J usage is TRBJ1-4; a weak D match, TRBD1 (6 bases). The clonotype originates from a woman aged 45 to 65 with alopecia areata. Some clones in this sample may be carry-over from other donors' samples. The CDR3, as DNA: TGTGCCACCAGTGATTTGAGGGGGGAAAAACTGTTTTTT. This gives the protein CATSDLRGEKLFF.